This T cell receptor beta chain stems from a study of T-cell reconstitution after alpha-beta-depleted transplantation in children. The study's findings and limits: Expanded graft clones numbering several hundred reportedly gave rise to alpha-beta T cells about two months after transplant.

Preparing the TCRbeta library involved the use of unique molecular identifiers. TCRdb analysed the PCR reads with MiXCR anew, one entry per CDR3 protein. Here the sample spans roughly 240,000 distinct CDR3 sequences, roughly 8% being singletons. On this clonotype: The target antigen is unknown. One base away lies a much larger clone, so this may be a sequencing read error.

Trimming took off 5 bases at V and 3 bases at J, with 11 bases between the two ends. CDR1 SGHRS and CDR2 YFSETQ come from the germline V gene. The CDR3 consists of 13 residues. The sequenced sample was PBMCs, mostly from graft donor cells, obtained 180 days after TCRalphabeta/CD19-depleted stem cell transplant. The clonotype was recovered from a male patient younger than 18 who had a stem cell transplant for acute lymphoblastic leukemia, so the T cells may come from the graft donor. The rearrangement links TRBV5-1 to TRBJ1-2; D might be TRBD1 (6 bases). The CDR3 nucleotides are TGCGCCAGCAGGTGGGACACCTACTATGGCTACACCTTC. This translates into CASRWDTYYGYTF.